The sequence of this T cell receptor (beta chain) was determined in a study of CD8 T cells in Susac syndrome (dated by TCRdb to the late 2010s). Regarding the complete study: The study used repertoire sequencing to test whether antigen drove CD8+ T cell activation and differentiation in Susac syndrome. Clonality of the CD8+ T cell repertoire was compared between eleven to twelve healthy donors, roughly 14 Susac syndrome patients and under 16 multiple sclerosis patients. What the work shows at the level of the full study, not this receptor alone: The TCR sequencing and HLA analysis was acknowledged to have included a relatively small number of individuals.

RNA was extracted using the RNeasy kit, and about 0.5 to 1 microgram was reverse transcribed with random hexamers. TCR beta CDR3 regions were amplified with the immunoSEQ multiplex PCR assay covering 54 Vbeta and 13 Jbeta segments. To correct PCR amplification bias, a synthetic template baseline was used for both primer optimization and computational correction. Processing in the source paper ran as follows. Only productive sequences were kept, with reads annotated to V, D and J genes according to IMGT and analyzed in immunoSEQ Analyzer. To calculate clonality, Shannon entropy was normalized by log2 of the number of productive unique sequences and then subtracted from one. Public and private clones were assessed among the 100 most prevalent clones of each patient and control. Clones were defined as Susac-specific if absent from the healthy and MS cohorts, from 1052 published viral clones and from other ImmuneACCESS disease sequences. TCRdb reprocessing: public reads trimmed at Q25 with fastp, clones called with MiXCR, in-frame beta chains kept. Each CDR3 protein gets just one entry, which takes the most common genes and DNA from the rows behind it. TCRdb, rather than the study authors, made the V and J calls. This sample gives about 73,000 distinct CDR3 sequences in total; about 95% of them show up just once. Around 0.4% of the sample is taken by the ten largest.

High-throughput TCR beta sequencing profiled peripheral blood CD8+ and CD4+ T cells from healthy donors, Susac syndrome patients and multiple sclerosis patients. Treatment-naive patients with stable or active relapsing-remitting disease fulfilling revised McDonald criteria were used as multiple sclerosis controls. CD8+ TEMRA cells were enriched by FACS, while bulk CD8+ and CD4+ T cells were purified by magnetic negative isolation. Blood was drawn into EDTA tubes, processed within 24 hours, and PBMCs were isolated by density gradient centrifugation. PBMCs destined for TCR sequencing were cryopreserved in liquid nitrogen and later thawed in a 37 °C water bath. The sorted or isolated CD4+, CD8+ and CD8+ TEMRA cells reached a purity of at least 90%. In regard to this clonotype: No antigen is known for it. No quality values exist for individual bases; no much larger clone is one base distant.

This sequence originates from a human donor with multiple sclerosis. Sequencing was done on a sample of CD8+ T cells from PBMCs.

The sequenced DNA is TGCAGCGTGCAGACCGGGGAGCTGTTTTTT. This codes for CSVQTGELFF. The rearrangement combines TRBV29-1 with TRBJ2-2; the D segment cannot be called with confidence. Trimming at the junction amounts to 6 bases on V and 5 bases on J, and the germline ends lie 4 bases apart. As encoded in the germline V gene, CDR1 is SQVTM while CDR2 is ANQGSEA. Including the terminal cysteine and phenylalanine, the CDR3 comprises 10 residues. The DNA shown is the 30-base CDR3, in frame from base 1.